Shown below are 11 T cell receptor beta chains from a single sample sequenced in a study of blood T cell repertoires in COVID-19. Measured with immunoSEQ multiplex PCR; TCRdb has only the in-frame clones, and not every one. The table records about 130,000 clones, roughly 72% of them present only once. Sequencing input: peripheral blood. The receptors here all came from a human donor in a cohort sampled during active COVID-19.

The CDR3 bases are TGTGCCAGCACGTCGATGGGACTGAGCAATCAGCCCCAGCATTTT. It yields the protein CASTSMGLSNQPQHF. The chain uses TRBV28 and TRBJ1-5; weak D call: TRBD1 (5 bases). Germline CDR1 is MDHEN and CDR2 is SYDVKM. The CDR3 runs to 15 residues. Trimming left V 7 bases short and J 1 base short, with 14 bases between. Looking up the rest from reference TRBV28 and TRBJ1-5 gives the full variable domain: DVKVTQSSRYLVKRTGEKVFLECVQDMDHENMFWYRQDPGLGLRLIYFSYDVKMKEKGDIPEGYSVSREKKERFSLILESASTNQTSMYLCASTSMGLSNQPQHFGDGTRLSIL.

This clone showed up just a few times. The V and J genes are TRBV7-9 and TRBJ1-3, with no clear D. The V and J ends lost 6 bases and 3 bases respectively, with 9 bases between them. The CDR3 consists of 13 residues. The germline CDR1 and CDR2 sequences are SEHNR and FQNEAQ (reference sequence). The CDR3 DNA follows: TGTGCCAGCAGTCTAGACGGTGGAAACACCATATATTTT. Translated, it gives CASSLDGGNTIYF. Drawing the rest from reference TRBV7-9 and TRBJ1-3, the complete variable domain is DTGVSQNPRHKITKRGQNVTFRCDPISEHNRLYWYRQTLGQGPEFLTYFQNEAQLEKSRLLSDRFSAERPKGSFSTLEIQRTEQGDSAMYLCASSLDGGNTIYFGEGSWLTVV.

This sequence joins TRBV6-5 and TRBJ1-1; no definite D call. This CDR3 comprises 14 residues. CDR1 and CDR2 from the germline V gene are MNHEY and SVGAGI. Trimming removed 6 bases at V and 3 bases at J, with 14 bases between. CDR3 in amino acids: CASRQRREDTEAFF. The CDR3 DNA reads TGTGCCAGCAGACAGCGGAGGGAGGACACTGAAGCTTTCTTT.

The gene calls are TRBV6-5 and TRBJ2-5, with 11 bases matching TRBD2. Germline CDR1 MNHEY, CDR2 SVGAGI. V dropped 7 bases and J dropped 4; count of bases not matched to a gene: 2. CDR3 length: 13 amino acids. CDR3 sequence (DNA): TGTGCCAGCAAGACTAGCGGGGTAGAGACCCAGTACTTC. The encoded protein is CASKTSGVETQYF.

This chain connects TRBV7-9 to TRBJ2-7, with 8 bases lining up with TRBD1. This CDR3 region has 13 residues. Germline V gives CDR1 SEHNR, CDR2 FQNEAQ (reference sequence). Trimming took 5 bases from V and 2 from J; bases not matched to a gene: 2. CDR3 loop: CASSKGQAYEQYF. Here the CDR3 DNA reads TGTGCCAGCAGCAAGGGACAGGCCTACGAGCAGTACTTC. Full variable domain (rest looked up from reference TRBV7-9 and TRBJ2-7): DTGVSQNPRHKITKRGQNVTFRCDPISEHNRLYWYRQTLGQGPEFLTYFQNEAQLEKSRLLSDRFSAERPKGSFSTLEIQRTEQGDSAMYLCASSKGQAYEQYFGPGTRLTVT.

This clone appeared a few times. The gene calls are TRBV12-3 or TRBV12-4 and TRBJ1-5; D is uncertain. This CDR3 contains 13 residues. The V end was cut by 4 bases, the J end by 5 bases, with 9 bases between. The CDR3 nucleotides read TGTGCCAGCAGTTCGCAGAGGGATCAGCCCCAGCATTTT. As protein: CASSSQRDQPQHF.

V usage is TRBV5-8 and J usage is TRBJ1-5, with D unclear. Trimming removed 1 base from V and 7 bases from J, with 9 bases in between. Germline V gene lookup returns CDR1 SGHTS and CDR2 YDEGEE. The CDR3 has 13 amino acids. CDR3 coding DNA: TGTGCCAGCAGCTTGTCTGAGTTACAGCCCCAGCATTTT. Its translation is CASSLSELQPQHF. The variable domain in full, with the rest retrieved from reference TRBV5-8 and TRBJ1-5, is EAGVTQSPTHLIKTRGQQATLRCSPISGHTSVYWYQQALGLGLQFLLWYDEGEERNRGNFPPRFSGRQFPNYSSELNVNALELEDSALYLCASSLSELQPQHFGDGTRLSIL.

The rearrangement links TRBV2 to TRBJ2-3; D not certain. CDR1 SNHLY and CDR2 FYNNEI come from the germline V gene. The CDR3 length is 15 residues. The V gene lost 0 bases and the J gene lost 0 bases, with 7 bases spanning the gap. As DNA, the CDR3 is TGTGCCAGCAGTGAAGCGCTAGGTAGCACAGATACGCAGTATTTT. Translation gives CASSEALGSTDTQYF.

V is TRBV7-8 and J is TRBJ1-2; no firm D call. V was shortened by 4 bases and J by 8 bases, with 11 bases between the two germline ends. Germline loops: CDR1 SGHVS, CDR2 FQNEAQ. The CDR3 contains 12 residues. CDR3 nucleotides: TGTGCCAGCAGCTCCGCGGATAACGGCTACACCTTC. Its translation is CASSSADNGYTF.

With regard to this clone: Relative to the germline gene, one junction end is altered; a read error may explain this. CDR3 sequence reads: CASSEDSATNEKLFF. The CDR3 coding sequence is TGCGCCAGCAGCGAAGACTCCGCAACTAATGAAAAACTGTTTTTT. This chain links TRBV4-1 with TRBJ1-4; D ambiguous. CDR1 and CDR2 (germline): MGHRA, YSYEKL. The CDR3 runs 15 residues.

This clone has a single count. The chain combines TRBV25-1 with TRBJ2-7; 10 bases map to TRBD1. Germline V gene sequence: CDR1 MGHDK, CDR2 SYGVNS. Germline trimming cut 4 bases from V and 6 bases from J; bases unmatched to any gene: 9. The CDR3 extends over 15 amino acids. The CDR3 here is CASSVDRGTPGEQYF. CDR3 DNA sequence: TGTGCCAGCAGTGTGGACAGGGGGACCCCGGGCGAGCAGTACTTC.